The entry below gives a single T cell receptor beta chain sequence along with its context. What it binds is not known. Some clones are missing from TCRdb's copy, which holds only in-frame ones; the method was immunoSEQ multiplex PCR. The table includes some 110,000 clones, around 88% detected once. An approximately 130-subject validation cohort, separate from the 666-subject first cohort, supplied the donors. The data were obtained in a study of cytomegalovirus exposure and HLA in healthy donors. The study, taken as a whole, reports: It was confirmed in vitro that a few of the CMV-associated chains were specific for CMV antigens. TCR clusters originating in the first cohort tended to co-occur in the roughly 130 validation repertoires, according to a later analysis.

This TCR came from a man between 18 and 29 years old in good health and CMV-seronegative. What was sequenced was PBMCs.

CDR3 loop: CASSLDGSGPAYEQYF. CDR3 DNA: TGTGCCAGCAGCTTAGATGGCAGCGGGCCAGCCTACGAGCAGTACTTC. The genes are TRBV7-9 and TRBJ2-7, with TRBD2 as a possible D gene (6 bases). Germline assignment: CDR1 SEHNR and CDR2 FQNEAQ (reference sequence). Trimming removed 1 base from V and 2 bases from J, with 15 bases in between. This CDR3 has 16 residues.